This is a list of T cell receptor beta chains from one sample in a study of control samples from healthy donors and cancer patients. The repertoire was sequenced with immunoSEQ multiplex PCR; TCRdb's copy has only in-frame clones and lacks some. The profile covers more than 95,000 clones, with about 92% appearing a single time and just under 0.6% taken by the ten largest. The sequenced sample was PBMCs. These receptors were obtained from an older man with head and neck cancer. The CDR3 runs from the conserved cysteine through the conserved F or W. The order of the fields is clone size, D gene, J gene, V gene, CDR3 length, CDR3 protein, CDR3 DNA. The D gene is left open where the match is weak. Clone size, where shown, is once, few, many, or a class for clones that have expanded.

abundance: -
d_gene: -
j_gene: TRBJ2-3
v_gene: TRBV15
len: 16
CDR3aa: CATSTKRGYNTDTQYF
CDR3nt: TGTGCCACCAGCACCAAAAGGGGCTACAACACAGATACGCAGTATTTT

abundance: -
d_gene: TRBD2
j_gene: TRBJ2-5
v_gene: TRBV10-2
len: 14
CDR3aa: CASSEAGGRETQYF
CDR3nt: TGCGCCAGCAGTGAGGCGGGAGGGCGGGAGACCCAGTACTTC

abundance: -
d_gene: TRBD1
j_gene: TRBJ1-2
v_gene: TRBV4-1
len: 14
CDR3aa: CASSQDGTGSGYTF
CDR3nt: TGCGCCAGCAGCCAAGACGGGACAGGGAGTGGCTACACCTTC

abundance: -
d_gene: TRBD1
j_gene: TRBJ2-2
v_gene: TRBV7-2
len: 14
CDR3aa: CASSPLRGRGELFF
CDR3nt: TGTGCCAGCAGCCCCCTAAGGGGGCGGGGGGAGCTGTTTTTT

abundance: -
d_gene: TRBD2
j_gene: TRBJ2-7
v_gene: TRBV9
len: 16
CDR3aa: CASSVTTGGPTYEQYF
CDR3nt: TGTGCCAGCAGCGTAACGACGGGAGGGCCGACCTACGAGCAGTACTTC

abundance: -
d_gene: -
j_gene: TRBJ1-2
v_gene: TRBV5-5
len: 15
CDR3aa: CASSFAAGDNYGYTF
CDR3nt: TGTGCCAGCAGCTTTGCGGCAGGAGATAACTATGGCTACACCTTC

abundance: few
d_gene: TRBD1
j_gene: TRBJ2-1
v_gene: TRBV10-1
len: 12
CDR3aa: CASSVIQGRQFF
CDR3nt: TGCGCCAGCAGTGTTATACAGGGGAGGCAGTTCTTC

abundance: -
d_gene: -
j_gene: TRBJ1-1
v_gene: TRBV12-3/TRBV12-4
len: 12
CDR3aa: CASSLVPTEAFF
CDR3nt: TGTGCCAGCAGTTTAGTTCCCACTGAAGCTTTCTTT

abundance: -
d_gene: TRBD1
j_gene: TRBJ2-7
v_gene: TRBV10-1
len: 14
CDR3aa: CATSLRTGTYEQYF
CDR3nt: TGCGCCACCTCTCTCCGGACAGGCACCTACGAGCAGTACTTC

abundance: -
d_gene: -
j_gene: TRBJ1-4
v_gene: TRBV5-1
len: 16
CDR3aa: CASSSNVAGGNEKLFF
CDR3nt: TGCGCCAGCAGCTCGAACGTTGCTGGCGGAAATGAAAAACTGTTTTTT

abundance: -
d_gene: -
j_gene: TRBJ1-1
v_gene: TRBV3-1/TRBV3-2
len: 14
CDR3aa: CASSQINTNTEAFF
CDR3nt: TGTGCCAGCAGCCAGATTAACACGAACACTGAAGCTTTCTTT

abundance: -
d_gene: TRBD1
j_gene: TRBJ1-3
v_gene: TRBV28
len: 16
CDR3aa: CASSLGTGSSGNTIYF
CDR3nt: TGTGCCAGCAGTCTCGGGACAGGGAGCTCTGGAAACACCATATATTTT

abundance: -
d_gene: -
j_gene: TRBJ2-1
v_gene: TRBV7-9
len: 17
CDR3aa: CASSPTTPHLDYNEQFF
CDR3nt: TGTGCCAGCAGCCCGACCACGCCCCACCTCGACTACAATGAGCAGTTCTTC

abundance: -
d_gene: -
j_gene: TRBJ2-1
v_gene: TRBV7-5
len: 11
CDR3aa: CARSLGGEQFF
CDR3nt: TGTGCCAGAAGCTTGGGGGGAGAGCAGTTCTTC

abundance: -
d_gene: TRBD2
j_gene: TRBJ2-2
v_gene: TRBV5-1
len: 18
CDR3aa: CASSWTWRAGEITGELFF
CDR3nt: TGCGCCAGCAGCTGGACCTGGAGGGCGGGAGAGATCACCGGGGAGCTGTTTTTT

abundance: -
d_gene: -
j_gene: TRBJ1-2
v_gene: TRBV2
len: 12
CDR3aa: CASSEKGGGYTF
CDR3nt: TGTGCCAGCAGTGAAAAGGGAGGAGGCTACACCTTC

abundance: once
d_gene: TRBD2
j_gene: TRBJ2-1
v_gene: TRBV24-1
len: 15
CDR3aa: CATSDWSGGPNEQFF
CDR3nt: TGTGCCACCAGTGATTGGAGCGGGGGACCCAATGAGCAGTTCTTC

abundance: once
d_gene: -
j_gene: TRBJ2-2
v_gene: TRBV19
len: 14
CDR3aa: CASSLSGLSGELFF
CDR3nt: TGTGCCAGTAGTCTGTCGGGACTTTCCGGGGAGCTGTTTTTT

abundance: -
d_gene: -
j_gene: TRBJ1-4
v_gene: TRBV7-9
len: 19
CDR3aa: CASSLRLGGSPISAEKLFF
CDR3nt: TGTGCCAGCAGCTTACGGTTGGGGGGTTCCCCAATTTCGGCTGAAAAACTGTTTTTT

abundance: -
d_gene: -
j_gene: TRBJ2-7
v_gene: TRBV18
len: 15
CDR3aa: CASSNPVRTPYEQYF
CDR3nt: TGTGCCAGCTCCAATCCCGTCCGGACACCCTACGAGCAGTACTTC

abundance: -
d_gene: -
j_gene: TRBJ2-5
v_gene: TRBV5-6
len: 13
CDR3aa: CASSFWEQETQYF
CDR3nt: TGTGCCAGCAGCTTTTGGGAGCAAGAGACCCAGTACTTC

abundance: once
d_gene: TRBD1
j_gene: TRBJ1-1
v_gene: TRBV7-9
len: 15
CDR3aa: CASSPGGVLNTEAFF
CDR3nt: TGTGCCAGCAGCCCAGGGGGGGTCCTGAACACTGAAGCTTTCTTT

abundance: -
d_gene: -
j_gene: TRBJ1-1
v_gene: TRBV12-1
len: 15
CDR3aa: CASTPWGHPWAEAFF
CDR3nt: TGTGCCAGCACCCCCTGGGGACATCCCTGGGCTGAAGCTTTCTTT

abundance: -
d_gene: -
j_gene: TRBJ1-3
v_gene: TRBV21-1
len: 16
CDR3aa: CASSKARTGGGNTIYF
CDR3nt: TGTGCCAGCAGCAAAGCCCGGACAGGGGGCGGAAACACCATATATTTT

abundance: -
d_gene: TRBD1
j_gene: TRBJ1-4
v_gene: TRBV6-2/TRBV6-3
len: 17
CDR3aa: CASSYRGQVATNEKLFF
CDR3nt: TGTGCCAGCAGTTACCGAGGACAGGTTGCAACTAATGAAAAACTGTTTTTT

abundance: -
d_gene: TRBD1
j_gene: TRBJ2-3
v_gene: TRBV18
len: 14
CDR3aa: CASSPPTGRDTQYF
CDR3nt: TGTGCCAGCTCACCACCGACAGGGAGAGATACGCAGTATTTT

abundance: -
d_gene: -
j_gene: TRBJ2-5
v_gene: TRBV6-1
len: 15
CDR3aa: CASSERATPQETQYF
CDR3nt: TGTGCCAGCAGTGAAAGGGCCACCCCCCAAGAGACCCAGTACTTC

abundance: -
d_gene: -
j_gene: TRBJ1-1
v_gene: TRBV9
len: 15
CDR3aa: CASTSGGTLNTEAFF
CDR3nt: TGTGCCAGCACTAGTGGGGGCACCCTGAACACTGAAGCTTTCTTT